This T cell receptor (beta chain) was identified during a study of blood T cell repertoires in COVID-19. Background on the study: The United States, Italy and Spain provided the acute and convalescent COVID-19 samples. The analysed material was cDNA or gDNA that came from T cells, B-cell-depleted T cells, or PBMCs.

The CDR3 spans 17 residues. The V gene end was trimmed by 3 bases and the J gene end by 0 bases; junction bases not matched to a gene: 2. Germline-derived CDR1 and CDR2 are KGHSH and LQKENI. The table came from immunoSEQ multiplex PCR; TCRdb's copy has only in-frame clones and leaves some out. The sample contains some 200,000 clones, 65% to 90% of which appear only once. What was sequenced was peripheral blood. The chain carries TRBV18 and TRBJ2-2, with 12 positions matching TRBD2. The sequence was obtained from a woman in her sixties or seventies with COVID-19, enrolled during active disease. Written as DNA, the CDR3 is TGTGCCAGCTCACCCCGGACTAGCGGGACGAACACCGGGGAGCTGTTTTTT. This sequence encodes CASSPRTSGTNTGELFF.